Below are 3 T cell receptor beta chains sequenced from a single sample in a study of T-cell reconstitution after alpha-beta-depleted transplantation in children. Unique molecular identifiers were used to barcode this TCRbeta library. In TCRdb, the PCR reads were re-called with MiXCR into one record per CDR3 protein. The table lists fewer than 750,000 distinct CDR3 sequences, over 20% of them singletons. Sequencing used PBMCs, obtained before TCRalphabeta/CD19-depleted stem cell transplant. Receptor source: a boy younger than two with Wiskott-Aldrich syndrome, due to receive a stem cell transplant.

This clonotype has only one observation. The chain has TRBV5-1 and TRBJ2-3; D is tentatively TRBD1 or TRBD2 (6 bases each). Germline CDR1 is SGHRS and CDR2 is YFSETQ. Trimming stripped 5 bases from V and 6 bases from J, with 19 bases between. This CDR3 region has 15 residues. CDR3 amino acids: CASSRGGFDRDTQYF. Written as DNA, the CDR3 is TGCGCCAGCAGTCGAGGGGGGTTTGATCGGGATACGCAGTATTTT. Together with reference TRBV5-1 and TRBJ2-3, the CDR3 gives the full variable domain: KAGVTQTPRYLIKTRGQQVTLSCSPISGHRSVSWYQQTPGQGLQFLFEYFSETQRNKGNFPGRFSGRQFSNSRSEMNVSTLELGDSALYLCASSRGGFDRDTQYFGPGTRLTVL.

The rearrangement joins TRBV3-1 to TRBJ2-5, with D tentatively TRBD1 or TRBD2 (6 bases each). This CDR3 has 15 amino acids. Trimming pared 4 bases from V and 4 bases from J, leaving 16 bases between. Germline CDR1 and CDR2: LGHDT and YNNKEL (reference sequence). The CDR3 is CASSLRQVGGETQYF. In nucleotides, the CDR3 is TGTGCCAGCAGCCTCAGACAGGTGGGAGGAGAGACCCAGTACTTC.

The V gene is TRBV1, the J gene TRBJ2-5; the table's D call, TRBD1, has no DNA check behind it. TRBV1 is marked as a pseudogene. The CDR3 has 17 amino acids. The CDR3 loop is CTSSQDRDRGREETQYF. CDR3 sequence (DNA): TGCACCAGCAGCCAAGATCGGGACAGGGGGAGAGAAGAGACCCAGTACTTC.